Each of the 8 T cell receptor beta chains below was sequenced from the same sample in a study of cytomegalovirus exposure and HLA in healthy donors. The PCR contained 60 Vbeta and 13 Jbeta primers. Measured with immunoSEQ multiplex PCR; TCRdb has only the in-frame clones, and not every one. Here the sample spans 200,000 to 250,000 clones, just over 75% being singletons. Sequencing used PBMCs. The receptors stem from a woman aged 55-70 years in good health and CMV-seropositive.

The rearrangement joins TRBV7-2 to TRBJ1-4; TRBD1 matches at 7 bases. Germline values: CDR1 SGHTA, CDR2 FQGNSA. The V segment lost 5 bases and the J segment 4 bases; nucleotides outside the gene matches: 10. CDR3 length: 16 residues. CDR3 nucleotide sequence: TGTGCCAGCAGCGTAGGGAGGGGACAGAGTAATGAAAAACTGTTTTTT. Translated: CASSVGRGQSNEKLFF.

This chain links TRBV4-2 with TRBJ2-7; TRBD2 matches 11 bases. This CDR3 has 16 residues. Looked up from germline, CDR1 is LGHNA and CDR2 is YNFKEQ. The trim removed 4 bases at V and 2 bases at J, leaving 7 bases unmatched. The CDR3 here is CASSLALAGGAYEQYF. CDR3 bases: TGTGCCAGCAGCCTCGCCCTAGCGGGGGGCGCCTACGAGCAGTACTTC.

The J gene is TRBJ1-3, the V gene TRBV7-3, with D possibly being TRBD1 (6 bases). V gave up 5 bases and J gave up 4 bases, with 9 bases separating them. The CDR3 consists of 13 residues. Germline-derived CDR1 and CDR2 are SGHTA and FQGTGA. Here the CDR3 DNA reads TGTGCCAGCAGCCGGGACATCGGAAACACCATATATTTT. Its protein product is CASSRDIGNTIYF.

The CDR3 nucleotides read TGCGCCAGCAGTCCTGGACTAGCGAGCTACAATGAGCAGTTCTTC. Amino acids: CASSPGLASYNEQFF. The V gene is TRBV5-1, the J gene TRBJ2-1, with 9 bases aligning to TRBD2. The CDR3 loop spans 15 amino acids. With 5 bases clipped from V and 3 bases from J, the junction kept 6 bases outside the gene matches. CDR1 and CDR2 (germline): SGHRS, YFSETQ.

A few counts support this clone. V usage is TRBV18 and J usage is TRBJ2-5; the match to TRBD2 covers 8 bases. The CDR3 contains 15 residues. CDR1 is KGHSH and CDR2 is LQKENI in the germline V gene. The V gene end was trimmed by 6 bases and the J gene end by 2 bases; junction bases not matched to a gene: 8. DNA for the CDR3: TGTGCCAGCTCCCCAACTAGCGGAATACAAGAGACCCAGTACTTC. Translating it yields CASSPTSGIQETQYF.

The chain has TRBV4-2 and TRBJ2-1; D possibly corresponds to TRBD2 (5 bases). Germline V gene lookup returns CDR1 LGHNA and CDR2 YNFKEQ. Between the trimmed V and J ends, which lost 4 bases and 2 bases, there was a span of 9 bases. The CDR3 sequence is 14 residues long. CDR3 residues: CASSPGLTYNEQFF. The CDR3 DNA sequence: TGTGCCAGCAGCCCCGGACTTACCTACAATGAGCAGTTCTTC.

As concerns this clone: The sample has other DNA sequences that encode this CDR3 too. V usage is TRBV5-1 and J usage is TRBJ1-2; 11 nucleotides line up with TRBD1. V lost 4 bases, J lost 4 bases, and 3 bases stayed unmatched. The CDR3 runs to 14 residues. CDR1 and CDR2 from the germline V gene are SGHRS and YFSETQ. CDR3 DNA sequence: TGCGCCAGCAGCCCTGGGACAGGGGGCTATGGCTACACCTTC. Protein sequence: CASSPGTGGYGYTF.

The V gene is TRBV9, the J gene TRBJ1-6; D ambiguous. The CDR3 is 12 amino acids. Per the germline V gene, CDR1 is SGDLS and CDR2 is YYNGEE. Trimming pared 0 bases from V and 9 bases from J, leaving 4 bases between. The CDR3 DNA sequence: TGTGCCAGCAGCGTAGACGGTTCACCCCTCCACTTT. Amino acids: CASSVDGSPLHF.